A selection of T cell receptor beta chains follows, all from one sample in a study of cytomegalovirus exposure and HLA in healthy donors. The protocol was immunoSEQ multiplex PCR, while the TCRdb copy is restricted to in-frame clones and leaves out a portion. This sample yields some 100,000 clones, of which 65% to 80% are seen a single time; under 4.5% belongs to the top ten. Source material: PBMCs. These receptors were taken from a woman in her fifties or sixties in good health and CMV-seropositive. CDR3s include the opening cysteine and the closing phenylalanine or tryptophan. D genes are given only for firm matches. Clone size is given for some rows only: seen once, a few or many times, or a class if the clone is expanded.

size	V	J	D	CDR3	DNA
.	TRBV6-1	TRBJ2-7	.	CAISSNRDNSYEQYF	TGTGCCATCAGTTCTAACCGGGACAACTCCTACGAGCAGTACTTC
.	TRBV19	TRBJ2-2	.	CATRSFYGELFF	TGTGCCACCCGGTCGTTTTACGGGGAGCTGTTTTTT
.	TRBV6-1	TRBJ1-2	TRBD1	CASRGQGAGDYGYTF	TGTGCCAGCAGAGGACAGGGTGCGGGCGACTATGGCTACACCTTC
.	TRBV4-2	TRBJ1-2	.	CASSQSERYTF	TGTGCCAGCAGCCAATCGGAGCGCTACACCTTC
once	TRBV27	TRBJ2-7	TRBD2	CASSLSISGRVYEQYF	TGTGCCAGCAGTTTATCGATTAGCGGGAGGGTCTACGAGCAGTACTTC
.	TRBV7-9	TRBJ2-7	.	CSSSLTYPYEQYF	TGTTCCAGCAGCTTAACTTACCCCTACGAGCAGTACTTC
.	TRBV7-9	TRBJ2-7	TRBD2	CSSRSGVTEGLYEQYF	TGTTCCAGCAGAAGCGGGGTTACGGAGGGTCTCTACGAGCAGTACTTC
few	TRBV19	TRBJ2-3	.	CASSMATADTDTQYF	TGTGCCAGTAGTATGGCCACAGCGGATACAGATACGCAGTATTTT
.	TRBV5-1	TRBJ2-1	.	CASSSRVEDNEQFF	TGCGCCAGCAGCTCCCGGGTAGAAGACAATGAGCAGTTCTTC
.	TRBV7-2	TRBJ1-1	.	CASSLVVESEAFF	TGTGCCAGCAGCTTAGTAGTTGAATCTGAAGCTTTCTTT
few	TRBV11-2	TRBJ2-7	TRBD1	CASSFYPDRDRGSYEQYF	TGTGCCAGCAGCTTCTATCCCGACCGGGACAGGGGATCCTACGAGCAGTACTTC
.	TRBV6-1	TRBJ2-7	.	CASLGAHISEQYF	TGTGCCAGTCTGGGAGCCCATATAAGCGAGCAGTACTTC
.	TRBV29-1	TRBJ2-7	TRBD1	CSVLGTGSSYEQYF	TGCAGCGTTTTGGGGACAGGCTCATCCTACGAGCAGTACTTC
once	TRBV29-1	TRBJ1-1	.	CSVSTGIEAFF	TGCAGCGTTTCAACAGGGATTGAAGCTTTCTTT
.	TRBV19	TRBJ2-1	.	CASSMSSYNEQFF	TGTGCCAGTAGTATGAGCTCCTACAATGAGCAGTTCTTC
.	TRBV2	TRBJ1-6	.	CASSGANSPLHF	TGTGCCAGCAGTGGGGCAAATTCACCCCTCCACTTT
.	TRBV7-6	TRBJ2-5	TRBD1	CASSPGTGVETQYF	TGTGCCAGCAGCCCCGGGACAGGGGTAGAGACCCAGTACTTC
once	TRBV15	TRBJ1-2	TRBD1	CATSPQDRGRLWPYGYTF	TGTGCCACCAGCCCACAAGACAGGGGGCGCTTATGGCCCTATGGCTACACCTTC
.	TRBV6-6	TRBJ1-1	.	CASSYSTGEAFF	TGTGCCAGCAGTTACTCGACAGGCGAAGCTTTCTTT
.	TRBV27	TRBJ1-2	TRBD1	CASRPGTGGAYGYTF	TGTGCCAGCAGGCCCGGGACAGGGGGCGCCTATGGCTACACCTTC
.	TRBV5-4	TRBJ2-3	.	CASSLKGSGGISTDTQYF	TGTGCCAGCAGCTTGAAGGGTTCTGGCGGGATTAGCACAGATACGCAGTATTTT
once	TRBV7-9	TRBJ2-7	TRBD2	CASSSGLAESSYEQYF	TGTGCCAGCAGCTCCGGACTAGCGGAGAGCTCCTACGAGCAGTACTTC
few	TRBV2	TRBJ2-7	.	CATLKGQGYEQYF	TGTGCCACCTTGAAGGGGCAGGGGTACGAGCAGTACTTC
.	TRBV27	TRBJ2-1	TRBD2	CASSLLKREGRLNEQFF	TGTGCCAGCAGTTTACTCAAGCGGGAGGGCCGTCTCAATGAGCAGTTCTTC
.	TRBV10-1	TRBJ2-1	TRBD2	CASSWTSGGRGNEQFF	TGCGCCAGCAGTTGGACTAGCGGGGGCCGGGGGAATGAGCAGTTCTTC
few	TRBV4-1	TRBJ1-1	.	CASSQDEDTEAFF	TGCGCCAGCAGCCAAGATGAGGATACTGAAGCTTTCTTT
.	TRBV7-3	TRBJ1-5	TRBD1	CASSPNGQGNQPQHF	TGTGCCAGCAGCCCGAACGGACAGGGCAATCAGCCCCAGCATTTT
.	TRBV5-1	TRBJ2-3	.	CASSFYGDTDTQYF	TGCGCCAGCAGCTTTTACGGAGACACAGATACGCAGTATTTT
.	TRBV27	TRBJ2-1	.	CASSRSGEQFF	TGTGCCAGTAGCAGGAGCGGGGAGCAGTTCTTC
.	TRBV6-5	TRBJ2-6	.	CASSYGLSGANVLTF	TGTGCCAGCAGTTACGGACTCTCTGGGGCCAACGTCCTGACTTTC
.	TRBV7-2	TRBJ1-3	.	CASSLAGLGSGNTIYF	TGTGCCAGCAGCTTAGCCGGACTGGGCTCTGGAAACACCATATATTTT
.	TRBV5-1	TRBJ1-4	TRBD1	CASSQTGQNEKLFF	TGCGCCAGCAGTCAGACAGGGCAGAATGAAAAACTGTTTTTT
.	TRBV29-1	TRBJ2-7	.	CSVGGTNYEQYF	TGCAGCGTTGGCGGGACCAACTACGAGCAGTACTTC
.	TRBV29-1	TRBJ1-3	.	CSVSRQDRNTIYF	TGCAGCGTTAGTCGACAGGACAGAAACACCATATATTTT
.	TRBV29-1	TRBJ1-2	TRBD1	CSAPTGGRNYGYTF	TGCAGCGCTCCGACAGGGGGCAGAAACTATGGCTACACCTTC
.	TRBV10-2	TRBJ1-1	.	CASRRTEVNTEAFF	TGCGCCAGCAGGAGGACAGAAGTTAACACTGAAGCTTTCTTT
few	TRBV7-9	TRBJ2-3	TRBD2	CASSLTSGKTDTQYF	TGTGCCAGCAGCTTAACTAGCGGGAAGACAGATACGCAGTATTTT
.	TRBV6-5	TRBJ1-1	TRBD1	CASSPRTGTNTEAFF	TGTGCCAGCAGCCCCAGGACAGGGACGAACACTGAAGCTTTCTTT
.	TRBV4-2	TRBJ1-4	.	CASSQQATNEKLFF	TGTGCCAGCAGCCAACAGGCAACTAATGAAAAACTGTTTTTT
.	TRBV11-2	TRBJ2-3	.	CASSYLVPTDTQYF	TGTGCCAGCAGCTACCTAGTCCCCACAGATACGCAGTATTTT
once	TRBV5-1	TRBJ1-3	.	CASSLDTSSGNTIYF	TGCGCCAGCAGCTTGGACACAAGCTCTGGAAACACCATATATTTT
.	TRBV5-4	TRBJ1-1	.	CASSSGTLYTEAFF	TGTGCCAGCAGCTCCGGGACATTATACACTGAAGCTTTCTTT
.	TRBV19	TRBJ1-5	.	CASSIWGRSNQPQHF	TGTGCCAGTAGTATATGGGGGAGGAGCAATCAGCCCCAGCATTTT
.	TRBV6-1	TRBJ2-5	TRBD2	CASSGGRGATETQYF	TGTGCCAGCAGTGGGGGGCGGGGGGCCACAGAGACCCAGTACTTC
.	TRBV27	TRBJ1-1	TRBD1	CASSLDRGGHTEAFF	TGTGCCAGCAGTTTGGACAGGGGAGGGCACACTGAAGCTTTCTTT